This entry concerns a single T cell receptor (beta chain). Its target is unknown. Patients included in sequencing had previously demonstrated CD8+CD57+ cell expansion by flow cytometry. Patients had undergone no therapy by the time their blood was sampled. The data derive from a study of CD8+CD57+ T cells in acquired aplastic anemia. Broader study findings: Patients and controls were not found to differ significantly in CD8+ Simpson's diversity. Patients had approximately 30 CD8+ CDR3 sequences in common with controls (the shared set).

Profiling of TCR beta VDJ combinations and CDR3 sequences used genomic DNA as template. A single record per CDR3 protein comes from TCRdb applying MiXCR to the reads. The data show some 160,000 distinct CDR3 sequences, around half seen once. Per germline, CDR1 LNHDA and CDR2 SQIVND (reference sequence). The germline V and J ends were trimmed by 4 bases and 10 bases, with 10 bases remaining between them. There are 11 residues in the CDR3. This TCR was recovered from a human donor with aplastic anemia. Material: sorted CD4+, CD8+, or CD8+CD57+ T cells (not recorded which) from PBMCs. The V and J genes are TRBV19 and TRBJ1-2; no clear D. The CDR3 is CASSNVADYTF. The CDR3 DNA is TGTGCCAGTAGTAATGTAGCGGACTACACCTTC.